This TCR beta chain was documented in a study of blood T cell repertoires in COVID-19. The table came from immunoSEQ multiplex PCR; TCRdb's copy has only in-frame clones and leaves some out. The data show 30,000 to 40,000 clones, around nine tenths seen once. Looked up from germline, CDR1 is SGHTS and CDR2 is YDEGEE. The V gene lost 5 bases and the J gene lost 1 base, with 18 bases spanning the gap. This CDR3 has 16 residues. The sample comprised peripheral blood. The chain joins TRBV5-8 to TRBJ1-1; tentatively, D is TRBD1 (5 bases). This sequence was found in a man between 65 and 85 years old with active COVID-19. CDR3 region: CASSFRGSPQNTEAFF. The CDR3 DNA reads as TGTGCCAGCAGTTTCCGGGGGAGCCCTCAGAACACTGAAGCTTTCTTT.